This T cell receptor (beta chain) was observed in a study of OX40 agonist ivuxolimab in advanced cancers. Study-wide results and caveats: CD4+ and CD8+ blood T cells expanded clonally by week 6 at 0.1 to 3.0 mg/kg. Not determined was the antigen specificity of the expanded peripheral T cells.

V was pared by 1 base and J by 6 bases, with 4 bases of the junction left unmatched. Germline V gene lookup returns CDR1 LGHNA and CDR2 YSLEER. This CDR3 is built from 15 residues. Concerning this clone itself: Its antigen remains unidentified.

Patients with a history of autoimmune disease or on systemic immunosuppression were excluded. Clones were read by immunoSEQ multiplex PCR, and TCRdb kept only the in-frame ones, dropping some. Of about 80,000 clones listed, 87% were seen once; the top ten hold approximately 0.25%. The TCR was taken from an adult with an advanced solid tumor such as melanoma, head and neck, liver or kidney cancer. The chain carries TRBV4-3 and TRBJ2-4; TRBD2 matches 9 bases. Sequenced material: CD4+ or CD8+ T cells sorted from blood, taken in a trial of the OX40 agonist ivuxolimab. The CDR3 loop is CASSQVAGVINIQYF. The CDR3 DNA is TGCGCCAGCAGCCAAGTAGCGGGAGTAATAAACATTCAGTACTTC.